Listed here are 16 T cell receptor beta chains from one sample, sequenced in a study of blood T cell repertoires in COVID-19. Using immunoSEQ multiplex PCR, the repertoire was profiled, and TCRdb retains in-frame clones only, with some absent. Here the sample spans approximately 80,000 clones, about 82% being singletons. The sequenced sample was peripheral blood. Receptor source: a middle-aged man with COVID-19, enrolled during active disease.

As regards this clone: Given a far larger clone just one base away, this is likely a sequencing read error. This rearrangement joins TRBV6-5 to TRBJ2-2, with 10 bases aligning to TRBD1. Germline V gene lookup returns CDR1 MNHEY and CDR2 SVGAGI. V was pared by 4 bases and J by 3 bases, with 2 bases of the junction left unmatched. The CDR3 extends over 15 amino acids. The CDR3 DNA follows: TGTGCCAGCAGTTCCGGGACAGGGGACACCGGGGAGCTGTTTTTT. Its protein product is CASSSGTGDTGELFF.

The chain combines TRBV7-8 with TRBJ2-7; a possible D gene is TRBD2 (5 bases). CDR1 is SGHVS and CDR2 is FQNEAQ in the germline V gene. The CDR3 consists of 14 residues. The ends were cut back, 1 base at V and 0 bases at J, with 7 bases in the middle. The CDR3 nucleotides are TGTGCCAGCAGCTTAGAAACTAGCTCCTACGAGCAGTACTTC. It is translated as CASSLETSSYEQYF.

The chain joins TRBV7-2 to TRBJ2-1, with TRBD2 matching over 11 bases. The ends lost 5 bases at V and 13 bases at J; junction bases unmatched: 7. Germline V gene sequence: CDR1 SGHTA, CDR2 FQGNSA. The CDR3 is 13 amino acids. CDR3 protein: CASSPRLAGLQFF. In DNA form, the CDR3 reads TGTGCCAGCAGCCCTAGACTAGCGGGACTCCAGTTCTTC.

The genes are TRBV24-1 and TRBJ2-1; tentatively, D is TRBD2 (6 bases). V lost 4 bases to trimming and J lost 2 bases, with 11 bases between them. Germline-derived CDR1 and CDR2 are KGHDR and SFDVKD. This CDR3 has 15 amino acids. In DNA form, the CDR3 reads TGTGCCACCAGTGAGGCGGGGACCGCCTACAATGAGCAGTTCTTC. Residues: CATSEAGTAYNEQFF.

As DNA, the CDR3 is TGTGCCAGCAGCCAACACATAGCGGGAGAATACACAGATACGCAGTATTTT. It codes for CASSQHIAGEYTDTQYF. The chain employs TRBV3-1 (or the pseudogene TRBV3-2) and TRBJ2-3, with TRBD2 matching 9 bases. The CDR3 sequence is 17 residues long. Trimming at V came to 2 bases and at J to 2 bases, leaving 8 bases not matched to a gene. In germline, CDR1 is LGHDT, CDR2 YNNKEL (reference sequence).

This sequence joins TRBV10-2 and TRBJ1-1, with D hard to call. Trimming cost V 3 bases and J 10 bases, with 12 bases left between them. This CDR3 spans 12 amino acids. Germline lookup yields CDR1 WSHSY and CDR2 SAAADI. CDR3 in amino acids: CASSDPSTRAFF. The DNA of the CDR3 is TGCGCCAGCAGTGACCCCTCCACCAGAGCTTTCTTT.

The chain couples TRBV7-8 to TRBJ2-5; 10 nucleotides align to TRBD1. The V segment lost 5 bases and the J segment 0 bases; nucleotides outside the gene matches: 3. The germline gives CDR1 SGHVS, CDR2 FQNEAQ. This CDR3 is 15 amino acids long. CDR3 region: CASSQTGGNQETQYF. The CDR3 DNA sequence: TGTGCCAGCAGCCAGACAGGGGGCAACCAAGAGACCCAGTACTTC.

The chain recombines TRBV6-5 with TRBJ1-3, with D maybe TRBD1 (6 bases). The V gene lost 6 bases and the J gene lost 0 bases, with 12 bases spanning the gap. CDR1 MNHEY and CDR2 SVGAGI come from the germline V gene. The CDR3 totals 15 residues. The CDR3 here is CASSGRGGSGNTIYF. DNA for the CDR3: TGTGCCAGCAGCGGCCGAGGGGGCTCTGGAAACACCATATATTTT.

V gene TRBV6-5 combines with J gene TRBJ1-5; TRBD1 might be the D (6 bases). Germline CDR1 is MNHEY and CDR2 is SVGAGI. This CDR3 has 14 amino acids. V was shortened by 6 bases and J by 9 bases, with 18 bases between the two germline ends. Here the CDR3 reads CASSVTGTGVPQHF. The CDR3 nucleotides read TGTGCCAGCAGCGTTACAGGGACGGGCGTGCCCCAGCATTTT.

The J gene is TRBJ1-2, the V gene TRBV4-1; weak D call: TRBD1 (6 bases). The CDR3 sequence is 13 residues long. Germline-derived CDR1 and CDR2 are MGHRA and YSYEKL. The V end lost 3 bases, the J end lost 1 base, and 6 bases lay between the germline ends. The CDR3 region is CASSHRGNYGYTF. DNA for the CDR3: TGCGCCAGCAGCCACAGGGGTAACTATGGCTACACCTTC.

DNA for the CDR3: TGTGCCAGCAGTGAACTAGCGGGAGCACCCGGGGAGCTGTTTTTT. It yields the protein CASSELAGAPGELFF. J is TRBJ2-2 and V is TRBV6-1; 10 bases fit TRBD2. The germline V gene has CDR1 MNHNS and CDR2 SASEGT. The ends lost 2 bases at V and 6 bases at J; junction bases unmatched: 3. This CDR3 has 15 residues.

V usage is TRBV10-2 and J usage is TRBJ2-3; no clear D. The CDR3 length is 11 residues. CDR1 WSHSY and CDR2 SAAADI come from the germline V gene. Between the trimmed V and J ends, which lost 5 bases and 4 bases, there was a span of 4 bases. CDR3 in DNA: TGCGCCAGCAGTATCGCAGATACGCAGTATTTT. Its protein is CASSIADTQYF.

The rearrangement joins TRBV28 to TRBJ2-5, with a possible D match to TRBD1 (6 bases). The CDR3 loop spans 16 amino acids. Germline CDR1 is MDHEN and CDR2 is SYDVKM. Between the trimmed V and J ends, which lost 6 bases and 3 bases, there was a span of 20 bases. This chain's CDR3 is CASRGTGHGKKETQYF. For the CDR3, the DNA is TGTGCCAGCAGAGGCACAGGGCACGGGAAAAAAGAGACCCAGTACTTC.

The chain has TRBV18 and TRBJ2-1; TRBD1 aligns across 9 bases. The CDR3 is 16 residues long. CDR1 KGHSH and CDR2 LQKENI come from the germline V gene. V shed 4 bases, J shed 4 bases, and the junction held 8 bases outside the gene matches. Here the CDR3 DNA reads TGTGCCAGCTCACTAAAGACAGGGGGAGGTTACAATGAGCAGTTCTTC. This codes for CASSLKTGGGYNEQFF.

This clone showed up just a few times. The rearrangement uses TRBV5-1 and TRBJ1-1, with D possibly TRBD1 on 6 matching bases. CDR1 SGHRS and CDR2 YFSETQ come from the germline V gene. This CDR3 spans 15 amino acids. V shed 0 bases and J shed 4 bases, with 13 bases lying between them. CDR3 DNA: TGCGCCAGCAGCTTGGAGGGGGGGCCAATCACTGAAGCTTTCTTT. This sequence encodes CASSLEGGPITEAFF.

The gene calls are TRBV5-1 and TRBJ2-1; 9 positions agree with TRBD2. CDR1 and CDR2 from the germline V gene are SGHRS and YFSETQ. V shed 1 base and J 6 bases; nucleotides not matched to a gene: 5. There are 15 residues in the CDR3. The CDR3 DNA reads TGCGCCAGCAGCTTGCTGATAGCGGGAGCCAATGAGCAGTTCTTC. Its translation: CASSLLIAGANEQFF. The variable domain in full, completed from reference TRBV5-1 and TRBJ2-1, reads KAGVTQTPRYLIKTRGQQVTLSCSPISGHRSVSWYQQTPGQGLQFLFEYFSETQRNKGNFPGRFSGRQFSNSRSEMNVSTLELGDSALYLCASSLLIAGANEQFFGPGTRLTVL.